The present TCR beta chain was sequenced within a study of cytomegalovirus exposure and HLA in healthy donors. Study summary: Out of about 170 million T cells, an earlier analysis found some 120 million unique TCR beta sequences in total. Study conclusions and caveats: Segments of the TCR beta V type were, in most cases, productive about 90% or about 30% of the time in an earlier analysis. The study dropped some indistinguishable V segments, TRBV6-2 and TRBV6-3 among them. High specificity and sensitivity for cytomegalovirus status were reported for the classifier.

The PCR was carried out with 60 Vbeta primers and 13 Jbeta primers. Data came from immunoSEQ multiplex PCR; TCRdb stores just in-frame clones and leaves some out. This table has fewer than 150,000 clones, roughly four fifths appearing once. Per germline, CDR1 SGHRS and CDR2 YFSETQ. This CDR3 contains 12 residues. The germline V and J ends were trimmed by 0 bases and 7 bases, with 5 bases remaining between them. A word on this clone: The antigen is undetermined.

Sequenced sample: PBMCs. The sequence was collected from a woman aged 45-60 years in good health and CMV-seronegative. The rearrangement links TRBV5-1 to TRBJ2-1; D is unclear. The CDR3 DNA sequence: TGCGCCAGCAGCTTGGTATTGAATGAGCAGTTCTTC. Amino acids: CASSLVLNEQFF.